A selection of T cell receptor beta chains follows, all from one sample in a study of control samples from healthy donors and cancer patients. Method: immunoSEQ multiplex PCR; TCRdb's copy keeps in-frame clones and lacks some. This sample has approximately 170,000 clones; 80% to 95% occur once, and the top ten carry roughly 0.7%. Specimen: blood. The origin of the receptors is a woman in her thirties in good health. Each CDR3 is given with its conserved first and last residue.

j_call v_call cdr3_aa
TRBJ1-2 TRBV9 CASSVDGLTYGYTF
TRBJ2-3 TRBV28 CASSGAGGITDTQYF
TRBJ2-1 TRBV19 CASSTPGLGFYNEQFF
TRBJ2-3 TRBV7-2 CASSLAGTSGTSTDTQYF
TRBJ2-3 TRBV13 CASSSRWLAGGSTDTQYF
TRBJ1-1 TRBV19 CASNNPAGIRTEAFF
TRBJ2-2 TRBV18 CASSPRTSGITGELFF
TRBJ1-3 TRBV15 CATSRDPRSSGNTIYF
TRBJ2-1 TRBV9 CASSARLAGGHNEQFF
TRBJ1-3 TRBV5-1 CASSTGTALFGNTIYF
TRBJ2-2 TRBV4-2 CASSQAESGDTGELFF
TRBJ1-1 TRBV7-8 CASSIGGSNTEAFF
TRBJ2-5 TRBV18 CASSPLRSGETQYF
TRBJ1-5 TRBV6-4 CASRGDRRNQPQHF
TRBJ2-2 TRBV28 CASGVGTGVRWRHDTGELFF
TRBJ1-4 TRBV5-1 CASGNGTGGEKLFF
TRBJ2-3 TRBV6-2/TRBV6-3 CASSPSSGSTDTQYF
TRBJ2-1 TRBV19 CASSKDFHNEQFF
TRBJ2-7 TRBV29-1 CSVGDYNYEQYF
TRBJ2-2 TRBV6-5 CASSGFQGFAGELFF
TRBJ1-1 TRBV4-2 CASSHPRGHTEAFF
TRBJ2-5 TRBV19 CASSRSLAGGPGQTQYF
TRBJ2-3 TRBV5-4 CASSSEVDTQYF
TRBJ1-5 TRBV3-1/TRBV3-2 CASSQGTGANQPQHF
TRBJ1-2 TRBV6-6 CASSPSVGRFGLNYGYTF